This TCR beta chain emerged from a study of blood T cells in healthy people across ages. Every participating donor contributed 7.5 to 10 milliliters of peripheral blood through a draw. A second PCR, run for roughly 7 to 12 cycles, used a sample-barcoded 5' primer plus a J-beta primer mix. Sequencing recovered at least 2.5 million CDR3-containing paired-end reads from each sample. MiXCR, applied by TCRdb to the 5' RACE reads, yields one record per CDR3 protein. The sample lists 540,000 or so distinct CDR3 sequences, 25% to 30% occurring once. V lost 4 bases, J lost 7 bases, and 23 bases lay in between. There are 16 residues in the CDR3. Germline loops: CDR1 SGHRS, CDR2 YFSETQ. This clonotype was picked up a small number of times. What it binds is not known. Study observations and caveats: The long-lived group displayed more naive CD4+ cells, plus higher diversity, than the aged donors did.

Material for sequencing was blood. This rearrangement joins TRBV5-1 to TRBJ1-2; perhaps TRBD1 as D (5 bases). The clonotype comes from a woman aged 70 to 79 in good health. The CDR3 reads CASSPNRAGPLGGYTF. CDR3 in DNA: TGCGCCAGCAGCCCCAATCGGGCAGGGCCACTTGGTGGCTACACCTTC.